This T cell receptor beta chain comes out of a study of T cell repertoires in cytomegalovirus infection. One entry per CDR3 protein results from TCRdb running MiXCR on the reads. The table shows hundreds of thousands of distinct CDR3 sequences, with approximately 29% occurring only once. Germline V gives CDR1 DFQATT, CDR2 SNEGSKA (reference sequence). CDR3 length: 13 amino acids. V dropped 3 bases and J dropped 2 bases, with 11 bases sitting between them. Concerning this clonotype itself: Antigen specificity is unknown.

This sequence joins TRBV20-1 and TRBJ2-7, with D possibly matching TRBD2 (6 bases). Sample: cultured CD8+ T cells from PBMCs, taken from culture after CMV antigen stimulation. The clonotype originates from a human donor in good health (CMV status not recorded). Some clones in this sample may be carry-over from other donors' samples. CDR3 protein: CSAREGIPYEQYF. In DNA form, the CDR3 reads TGCAGTGCTAGGGAGGGAATCCCCTACGAGCAGTACTTC.